The entry that follows covers one TCR beta chain sequence. Its target is not known. The Oncomine TCR Beta short-read assay was what sequenced the DNA obtained from cultured CD4+ T cells. It was cultured CD4+ T cells from which genomic DNA was extracted. In TCRdb, the PCR reads were re-called with MiXCR into one record per CDR3 protein. The sample lists about 19,000 distinct CDR3 sequences; around 41% were seen once. The data were taken from a study of vaccination and CD4 T cells after COVID-19. Study at large: Investigators stimulated cells with overlapping spike peptides drawn from SARS-CoV-2, HCoV-NL63, HCoV-OC43 and HCoV-229E. No peptide, an HIV-1 Nef pool, or a CEFX pool was what each control culture received.

Treatment noted: roughly 10-day PBMC culture with coronavirus spike peptide pools or control peptides (ViraFEST assay). The J segment lost 8 bases and the V segment lost 8 bases, leaving 10 bases of the junction unmatched. CDR1 and CDR2 (germline): MDHEN, SYDVKM. The CDR3 has 14 residues. Overall study results and limits: Among those convalescent, a median roughly 89% of reactive clones emerged solely post-vaccination.

The sequencing sample was made of cultured CD4+ T cells from blood. The chain recombines TRBV28 with TRBJ1-4, with 8 bases that match TRBD1. This clonotype was sampled from a human donor with COVID-19. DNA for the CDR3: TGTGCCAGCCTACAGGACAGGGCTCGAGAAAAACTGTTTTTT. It codes for CASLQDRAREKLFF.